The TCR beta chain described here comes from a study of blood T cell repertoires in COVID-19. Study processing details: From reference gene primer amplification, estimates of nucleated cell counts were derived. Some clones are missing from TCRdb's copy, which holds only in-frame ones; the method was immunoSEQ multiplex PCR. V and J calls and clone size come straight from that table; D and trimming were deduced from the DNA. The sample contains 150,000 to 200,000 clones, roughly four fifths of which appear only once. Enrolled during active infection, Seattle patients were then followed longitudinally. Sequencing was done on a sample of peripheral blood. This TCR was sampled from a woman in her sixties or seventies with COVID-19, enrolled during active disease.

The CDR3 loop is CASRFRQGSYNEQFF. CDR3 coding DNA: TGTGCCAGCAGGTTTAGACAGGGGTCCTACAATGAGCAGTTCTTC. The gene calls are TRBV7-2 and TRBJ2-1; 8 nucleotides agree with TRBD1. The CDR3 is 15 amino acids. Germline V lookup: CDR1 SGHTA, CDR2 FQGNSA. Losses at the gene ends were 6 bases for V and 1 base for J; bases not matched to a gene: 5.